This T cell receptor (beta chain) was captured in a study of blood T cells in healthy people across ages. Regarding this clonotype: Its specificity is not known.

A second PCR of roughly 6 to 12 cycles used a sample-barcoded 5' primer and a J-beta primer mix. In TCRdb, the 5' RACE reads were re-called with MiXCR into one record per CDR3 protein. The table includes about 2 million distinct CDR3 sequences, just under 50% detected once. The ends lost 5 bases at V and 0 bases at J; junction bases unmatched: 4. CDR1 and CDR2 (germline): DFQATT, SNEGSKA (reference sequence). The CDR3 covers 13 residues. Whole-study findings and limits: The recorded TCR beta diversity per million T cells decreased in a roughly linear manner with age.

The sequencing sample was made of blood. The J gene is TRBJ2-7, the V gene TRBV20-1, with TRBD2 matching 7 bases. The source of this sequence is a woman aged 40-49 years in good health. For the CDR3, the DNA is TGCAGTGCTTCTAGCGGCCGCTCCTACGAGCAGTACTTC. This gives the protein CSASSGRSYEQYF.